A single T cell receptor beta chain is shown here with its context. Generated by immunoSEQ multiplex PCR, the TCRdb table keeps only in-frame clones and is missing some. Among some 280,000 clones listed, just over 85% were seen once. The data were obtained in a study of blood T cell repertoires in COVID-19. As for the study in general: T cells, B-cell-depleted T cells, or PBMCs provided the cDNA or gDNA that served as material.

The ends were cut back, 0 bases at V and 6 bases at J, with 3 bases in the middle. The CDR3 extends over 11 amino acids. Germline V gene data show CDR1 as SGHTA and CDR2 as FQGNSA. The clonotype was recovered from a woman aged 25 to 39 with active or convalescent COVID-19. This chain joins TRBV7-2 and TRBJ2-7; D is ambiguous. Sequencing was done on a sample of peripheral blood. The CDR3 DNA follows: TGTGCCAGCAGCTTAGCGGCCGAGCAGTACTTC. This gives the protein CASSLAAEQYF.